This T cell receptor (beta chain) was found in a study of cytomegalovirus exposure and HLA in healthy donors. Study conclusions and caveats: What was likely a sequencing artifact was a cluster of highly shared sequence variants.

Germline loops: CDR1 MDHEN, CDR2 SYDVKM. V lost 2 bases and J lost 3, with 2 bases in between. CDR3 length equals 11 residues. Comments on this clone: The antigen is undetermined.

Primers: 60 Vbeta forward and 13 Jbeta reverse. Assay: immunoSEQ multiplex PCR; the TCRdb copy retains only in-frame clones and omits some. Of some 60,000 clones listed, around 87% are singletons. The specimen was PBMCs. The chain is built from TRBV28 and TRBJ2-7; D remains unclear. The receptor comes from a man younger than 35 in good health and CMV-seronegative. Here the CDR3 DNA reads TGTGCCAGCAGTTTACGCTACGAGCAGTACTTC. Translated: CASSLRYEQYF.